This T cell receptor (beta chain) originates from a study of T cell responses to AZD1222 COVID-19 vaccine. Study-wide points: Spike-specific TCR breadth and depth went up after people got two AZD1222 doses.

TCRdb's copy holds only in-frame clones and misses some; the assay was immunoSEQ multiplex PCR. The sample lists about 140,000 clones, approximately 90% occurring once. The sample holds a few counts of this clone. Its antigen is not identified. The V gene's germline CDR1 is SGHTS and CDR2 YDEGEE. The CDR3 sequence is 13 residues long. V shed 3 bases, J shed 4 bases, and the junction held 2 bases outside the gene matches. The chain uses TRBV5-8 and TRBJ1-2; 8 bases line up with TRBD1. The sequenced sample was peripheral blood, obtained on day 0 of AZD1222 vaccination. This sequence originates from an adult in good health. CDR3 sequence (DNA): TGTGCCAGCAGCTCAGGGGGCGGCTATGGCTACACCTTC. Translating gives CASSSGGGYGYTF.